This T cell receptor (beta chain) was obtained from a study of beta chain features in type 1 diabetes. Findings and limits, study-wide: Lower insertion and higher deletion counts appeared at VDJ junctions in type 1 diabetes patients. In all four CD4+ subsets, TCRB CDR3 length was significantly, moderately reduced in type 1 diabetes.

Expressed TCRB transcripts were sequenced after all isolated RNA was converted to cDNA. Some clones are missing from TCRdb's copy, which holds only in-frame ones; the method was immunoSEQ multiplex PCR. This table holds fewer than 70,000 clones, just under 65% found once. A note on this clone: Its antigen is unidentified.

V was clipped by 8 bases and J by 1 base; unmatched bases: 9. CDR1 and CDR2 (germline): SNHLY, FYNNEI. The CDR3 has 15 residues. CD45RO/CCR7/CD25/CD127/CD95/CD27 staining was used to isolate CD4+ naive, central memory, regulatory and stem cell-like memory cells by sorting. V gene TRBV2 combines with J gene TRBJ1-1; 8 nucleotides align to TRBD1. The clonotype comes from a woman in her 30s with type 1 diabetes. Sequenced: stem cell memory CD4+ T cells from blood. As DNA, the CDR3 is TGTGCCAGCTCGGACAGGGCAGCGGGGAACACTGAAGCTTTCTTT. Residues: CASSDRAAGNTEAFF.